These 9 T cell receptor beta chains originate from one sample sequenced in a study of response to subunit inactivated influenza vaccine. TCRdb re-derived calls from the RT-PCR reads in MiXCR, one entry per CDR3 protein. The sample has roughly 500,000 distinct CDR3 sequences, over 25% seen once. Material: CD4+ T cells sorted from PBMCs, obtained about 5 days after vaccination. These receptors were taken from a man aged 45-60 years who received an inactivated influenza vaccine.

This clonotype occurred a few times. The V gene is TRBV4-2, the J gene TRBJ2-7; D remains ambiguous. Germline V gene data show CDR1 as LGHNA and CDR2 as YNFKEQ. V dropped 3 bases and J dropped 6 bases, with 9 bases sitting between them. This CDR3 comprises 12 residues. The CDR3 here is CASSHTESEQYF. Here the CDR3 DNA reads TGTGCCAGCAGCCACACGGAATCCGAGCAGTACTTC.

Many counts were recorded for this clonotype. The chain combines TRBV15 with TRBJ2-5; D uncertain. The CDR3 extends over 12 amino acids. The germline CDR1 and CDR2 sequences are LNHNV and YYDKDF (reference sequence). Trimming took off 2 bases at V and 0 bases at J, with 1 base between the two ends. CDR3 loop: CATSRYQETQYF. The CDR3 nucleotides read TGTGCCACCAGCAGATACCAAGAGACCCAGTACTTC. The complete variable domain, with remaining parts taken from reference TRBV15 and TRBJ2-5, reads DAMVIQNPRYQVTQFGKPVTLSCSQTLNHNVMYWYQQKSSQAPKLLFHYYDKDFNNEADTPDNFQSRRPNTSFCFLDIRSPGLGDTAMYLCATSRYQETQYFGPGTRLLVL.

This sequence joins TRBV3-1 and TRBJ2-4; D uncertain. Per the germline V gene, CDR1 is LGHDT and CDR2 is YNNKEL (reference sequence). V lost 0 bases to trimming and J lost 9 bases, with 9 bases between them. The CDR3 contains 13 residues. CDR3: CASSQEWTGIQYF. CDR3 DNA: TGTGCCAGCAGCCAAGAATGGACGGGCATTCAGTACTTC.

The chain couples TRBV5-6 to TRBJ2-1, with 8 bases identical to TRBD1. Unmatched junction bases numbered 6, after V lost 0 bases and J lost 7 bases. This CDR3 spans 15 amino acids. Germline V gene lookup returns CDR1 SGHDT and CDR2 YYEEEE. The CDR3 here is CASSLVPGGGNEQFF. CDR3 DNA: TGTGCCAGCAGCTTGGTTCCAGGGGGCGGGAATGAGCAGTTCTTC.

This clonotype appeared a few times. The chain carries TRBV7-2 and TRBJ2-1; D may be TRBD2 (6 bases). There are 16 residues in the CDR3. Germline V gives CDR1 SGHTA, CDR2 FQGNSA. V lost 1 base, J lost 9 bases, and 19 bases lay in between. DNA of the CDR3: TGTGCCAGCAGCTTAGGGGGTACCTTTCGGAGGGGTGAGCAGTTCTTC. Its translation is CASSLGGTFRRGEQFF.

J is TRBJ2-5 and V is TRBV3-1; 13 bases map to TRBD2. The CDR3 covers 15 residues. Trimming took 4 bases from V and 7 from J; bases not matched to a gene: 6. In germline, CDR1 is LGHDT, CDR2 YNNKEL (reference sequence). The CDR3 here is CASSLGLAGAGTQYF. DNA of the CDR3: TGTGCCAGCAGCCTCGGACTAGCGGGAGCGGGGACCCAGTACTTC.

This clonotype appeared a few times. The gene calls are TRBV20-1 and TRBJ2-3; 8 nucleotides align to TRBD1. Trimming at V came to 0 bases and at J to 4 bases, leaving 9 bases not matched to a gene. The germline gives CDR1 DFQATT, CDR2 SNEGSKA (reference sequence). The CDR3 has 16 residues. In nucleotides, the CDR3 is TGCAGTGCTAGAGATGATGACAGGGGCTATTCAGATACGCAGTATTTT. It yields the protein CSARDDDRGYSDTQYF.

The chain joins TRBV23-1 to TRBJ2-1; D call uncertain. TRBV23-1 belongs to the ORF category, with a function that is uncertain. Trimming took 8 bases from V and 0 from J, leaving 14 bases between them. The CDR3 totals 15 residues. The CDR3 protein is CASPLGINSYNEQFF. CDR3 in DNA: TGCGCCAGCCCTTTGGGGATAAACTCCTACAATGAGCAGTTCTTC.

In this sample, this clonotype turned up once. As DNA, the CDR3 is TGTGCCAGCAGGCCGGGACAGGGGGCGCCTGGGGCCAACGTCCTGACTTTC. This gives the protein CASRPGQGAPGANVLTF. The rearrangement uses TRBV28 and TRBJ2-6, with 12 nucleotides matching TRBD1. The trim removed 6 bases at V and 2 bases at J, leaving 5 bases unmatched. Germline CDR1 reads MDHEN; CDR2 reads SYDVKM. The CDR3 runs 17 residues. Together with reference TRBV28 and TRBJ2-6, the CDR3 gives the full variable domain: DVKVTQSSRYLVKRTGEKVFLECVQDMDHENMFWYRQDPGLGLRLIYFSYDVKMKEKGDIPEGYSVSREKKERFSLILESASTNQTSMYLCASRPGQGAPGANVLTFGAGSRLTVL.